This T cell receptor beta chain was recorded in a study of T-cell memory formation after mild COVID-19. About this clonotype itself: Its antigen is undetermined.

Study-wide points: In pre-infection memory, a portion of responding clones appeared, which suggested that cross-reactive memory joined.

The CDR3 consists of 16 residues. The germline gives CDR1 LGHDT, CDR2 YNNKEL (reference sequence). V was clipped by 8 bases and J by 0 bases, with 14 bases between them. TCRdb fed the 5' RACE reads into MiXCR, producing one record per CDR3 protein. This sample yields 550,000 to 700,000 distinct CDR3 sequences, of which roughly 17% are seen a single time; about 7.4% belongs to the top ten. This sequence was found in an adult woman who had mild COVID-19 (a few samples of this study predate the infection). Cell type and time point are not known. Sequenced: PBMCs or a T cell subset sorted from them (not recorded which). This chain links TRBV3-1 with TRBJ2-6; D not resolved. The CDR3 protein is CASFPEPSSGANVLTF. Here the CDR3 DNA reads TGTGCCAGCTTCCCGGAGCCCTCCTCTGGGGCCAACGTCCTGACTTTC.